Each of the 18 T cell receptor beta chains below was sequenced from the same sample in a study of metastatic and nonmetastatic thyroid tumors. With MiXCR, TCRdb called clones anew from the PCR reads. In the table there are approximately 20,000 clones, approximately 14% of which are singletons. Thyroid surgery was performed in patients who had received no treatment beforehand. Sequencing was carried out using tumor tissue. The receptors derive from a female donor with papillary thyroid cancer or a benign thyroid nodule (not recorded which). Some clones in this sample may be carry-over from other donors' samples.

This clone was observed a handful of times. The J gene is TRBJ2-6, the V gene TRBV6-1; D ambiguous. The V gene's germline CDR1 is MNHNS and CDR2 SASEGT. V was shortened by 4 bases and J by 1 base, with 8 bases between the two germline ends. The CDR3 length is 15 residues. This CDR3 reads CASSGQNSGANVLTF. Written as DNA, the CDR3 is TGTGCCAGCAGTGGCCAGAATTCTGGGGCCAACGTCCTGACTTTC.

This clone was observed at least ten times. The V call is TRBV11-2, the J call TRBJ2-7, with D perhaps matching TRBD2 (5 bases). The CDR3 extends over 11 amino acids. CDR1 is SGHAT and CDR2 is FQNNGV in the germline V gene. The V gene lost 3 bases and the J gene lost 7 bases, with 7 bases spanning the gap. Here the CDR3 DNA reads TGTGCCAGCAGCTTGACGGGAGAGCAGTACTTC. Translating gives CASSLTGEQYF.

This clone was counted at least ten times. The chain recombines TRBV5-1 with TRBJ1-4; 11 bases align to TRBD1. Germline V gene lookup returns CDR1 SGHRS and CDR2 YFSETQ. V was clipped by 4 bases and J by 5 bases; unmatched bases: 4. This CDR3 spans 15 amino acids. CDR3 sequence: CASSPDRGRNEKLFF. The DNA of the CDR3 is TGCGCCAGCAGCCCGGACAGGGGGCGGAATGAAAAACTGTTTTTT.

This clone has a count of ten or more. The genes are TRBV5-1 and TRBJ1-2; D ambiguous. The CDR3 sequence is 13 residues long. Germline V gives CDR1 SGHRS, CDR2 YFSETQ. With 5 bases removed from V and 4 bases from J, the gap between germline ends came to 12 bases. Written as DNA, the CDR3 is TGCGCCAGCAGGGGAGGGAGTTCCTATGGCTACACCTTC. Translation: CASRGGSSYGYTF.

This clone was seen at least ten times. The rearrangement links TRBV7-2 to TRBJ2-5, with 9 bases identical to TRBD2. The V segment lost 1 base and the J segment 1 base; nucleotides outside the gene matches: 4. CDR3 length equals 16 residues. Per germline, CDR1 SGHTA and CDR2 FQGNSA. CDR3 amino acids: CASSLVIAGAQETQYF. CDR3 nucleotide sequence: TGTGCCAGCAGCTTAGTAATAGCGGGAGCCCAAGAGACCCAGTACTTC.

The table lists this clone with many counts. This chain joins TRBV2 and TRBJ1-2; 9 nucleotides agree with TRBD1. Germline V gene lookup returns CDR1 SNHLY and CDR2 FYNNEI. The J segment lost 4 bases and the V segment lost 8 bases, leaving 11 bases of the junction unmatched. The CDR3 has 15 residues. CDR3 region: CASLFDRGFLYGYTF. CDR3 sequence (DNA): TGTGCCAGCTTATTCGACAGGGGGTTTCTCTATGGCTACACCTTC. Looking up the rest from reference TRBV2 and TRBJ1-2 gives the full variable domain: EPEVTQTPSHQVTQMGQEVILRCVPISNHLYFYWYRQILGQKVEFLVSFYNNEISEKSEIFDDQFSVERPDGSNFTLKIRSTKLEDSAMYFCASLFDRGFLYGYTFGSGTRLTVV.

This clone has a count of ten or more. The chain is built from TRBV7-9 and TRBJ2-7, with 7 bases lining up with TRBD2. The CDR3 spans 14 residues. Unmatched junction bases numbered 6, after V lost 4 bases and J lost 3 bases. CDR1 is SEHNR and CDR2 is FQNEAQ in the germline V gene (reference sequence). CDR3 sequence: CASSSGSGNYEQYF. The CDR3 nucleotides read TGTGCCAGCAGCTCGGGAAGCGGGAACTACGAGCAGTACTTC.

In this sample, this clone turned up many times. This chain joins TRBV6-1 and TRBJ2-3; D is possibly TRBD2 (5 bases). Between the trimmed V and J ends, which lost 3 bases and 6 bases, there was a span of 13 bases. Per the germline V gene, CDR1 is MNHNS and CDR2 is SASEGT. The CDR3 is 14 amino acids. The CDR3 nucleotides read TGTGCCAGCAGTGAGGAGCGGTCGGCGGATACGCAGTATTTT. Amino acid sequence: CASSEERSADTQYF.

This clone appeared many times. This chain joins TRBV2 and TRBJ1-6, with a tentative D call TRBD1 (5 bases). V lost 4 bases and J 7 bases, leaving 14 bases between the germline ends. In germline, CDR1 is SNHLY, CDR2 FYNNEI. This CDR3 has 15 residues. CDR3 nucleotide sequence: TGTGCCAGCAGTGCTAGTCCAGGGACCAATTCACCCCTCCACTTT. As protein: CASSASPGTNSPLHF.

Many counts were recorded for this clone. The chain couples TRBV6-1 to TRBJ2-3; a possible D gene is TRBD1 (6 bases). CDR3 length: 17 amino acids. The germline CDR1 and CDR2 sequences are MNHNS and SASEGT. V was shortened by 4 bases and J by 3 bases, with 20 bases between the two germline ends. The CDR3 region is CASSGRASIGTTDTQYF. The CDR3 DNA reads TGTGCCAGCAGTGGACGCGCGTCGATAGGGACAACAGATACGCAGTATTTT.

This clone was recorded at least ten times. An end of the junction differs from the germline gene, which may be a read error. Other DNA sequences in this specimen translate into the identical CDR3. V gene TRBV5-1 combines with J gene TRBJ2-2; 15 bases match TRBD2. The CDR3 runs to 21 residues. Germline V gene lookup returns CDR1 SGHRS and CDR2 YFSETQ. CDR3 DNA sequence: TGCGCCAGCAGCTCCGTCCTGGGACTAGCGGGAGGATGGGGGAACGCCGGGGAGCTGTTTTTT. Its translation is CASSSVLGLAGGWGNAGELFF.

In this sample, this clone turned up many times. V usage is TRBV6-5 and J usage is TRBJ1-6; TRBD1 aligns across 12 bases. This CDR3 has 20 amino acids. Germline values: CDR1 MNHEY, CDR2 SVGAGI. The CDR3 reads CTIYGAGTGGLPYYNSPLHF. CDR3 coding DNA: TGTACCATTTATGGGGCTGGGACAGGGGGCTTGCCCTACTATAATTCACCCCTCCACTTT.

A word on this clone: This may be a read error, as it is one base from a much larger clone. The same CDR3 can be traced to other DNA sequences in this sample. The rearrangement uses TRBV19 and TRBJ2-1, with a weak D call TRBD2 (7 bases). The length of the CDR3 is 17 residues. CDR1 is LNHDA, CDR2 SQIVND, per germline (reference sequence). The CDR3 reads CASSIGVRGARGNEQFF. The CDR3 DNA reads as TGTGCCAGCAGTATAGGTGTTCGGGGGGCTCGGGGCAATGAGCAGTTCTTC.

This clone was observed a few times. A single base separates this from a much larger clone, so it may be a read error. The chain uses TRBV2 and TRBJ1-3; D is undetermined. The CDR3 contains 12 residues. Germline V gene sequence: CDR1 SNHLY, CDR2 FYNNEI. The CDR3 here is CASSEVGNTVYF. Here the CDR3 DNA reads TGTGCCAGCAGTGAAGTGGGAAACACCGTATATTTT.

This clone was observed at least ten times. The chain couples TRBV28 to TRBJ2-7, with D hard to call. There are 14 residues in the CDR3. The germline V gene has CDR1 MDHEN and CDR2 SYDVKM. Trimming left V 5 bases short and J 4 bases short, with 15 bases between. CDR3 in amino acids: CASSPHDSTYEQYF. The CDR3, as DNA: TGTGCCAGCAGTCCCCACGACTCGACTTACGAGCAGTACTTC.

Details on this clone: A clone one base away is much larger, so this may be a read error. The chain employs TRBV20-1 and TRBJ2-5; the D is unclear. CDR1 and CDR2 from the germline V gene are DFQATT and SNEGSKA (reference sequence). This CDR3 is built from 11 residues. V dropped 8 bases and J dropped 4 bases, with 11 bases sitting between them. The CDR3, as DNA: TGCAGTACCGCCCCTGGAGAGACCCAGTACTTC. Its protein product is CSTAPGETQYF.

This clone has only a few counts. The chain employs TRBV18 and TRBJ1-1, with D perhaps matching TRBD1 (5 bases). CDR3 length: 14 residues. Germline CDR1 is KGHSH and CDR2 is LQKENI. The V end lost 4 bases, the J end lost 4 bases, and 13 bases lay between the germline ends. CDR3 bases: TGTGCCAGCTCACTGACACGGGGGGGCACTGAAGCTTTCTTT. It codes for CASSLTRGGTEAFF. Combining the CDR3 with reference TRBV18 and TRBJ1-1 gives the whole variable domain NAGVMQNPRHLVRRRGQEARLRCSPMKGHSHVYWYRQLPEEGLKFMVYLQKENIIDESGMPKERFSAEFPKEGPSILRIQQVVRGDSAAYFCASSLTRGGTEAFFGQGTRLTVV.

This clone was seen repeatedly, ten times or more. CDR3 protein: CATSRRRVAGGRADTQYF. The CDR3 DNA reads TGTGCCACCAGCAGGAGAAGAGTTGCGGGAGGGCGTGCAGATACGCAGTATTTT. The rearrangement links TRBV15 to TRBJ2-3; 9 bases map to TRBD2. The V and J ends lost 3 bases and 4 bases, in that order; junction bases with no gene match: 14. The CDR3 contains 18 residues. Germline values: CDR1 LNHNV, CDR2 YYDKDF (reference sequence).